The text below deals with one T cell receptor (beta chain). A much larger clone sits a single nucleotide away, making a read error possible. Researchers used genomic DNA as the template to profile TCR beta VDJ and CDR3. TCRdb independently ran MiXCR on the reads; one entry per CDR3 protein. The data hold around 170,000 distinct CDR3 sequences, with approximately 49% observed a single time. The sample belongs to a study of CD8+CD57+ T cells in acquired aplastic anemia. The germline V gene encodes CDR1 SGHRS and CDR2 YFSETQ. Trimming took 0 bases from V and 8 from J; bases not matched to a gene: 8. The CDR3 runs 15 residues.

The chain joins TRBV5-1 to TRBJ2-1; 7 nucleotides match TRBD2. This receptor was identified in a human donor in good health. The sequenced sample was sorted CD4+, CD8+, or CD8+CD57+ T cells (not recorded which) from PBMCs. The CDR3 spells CASSLDPSGGDEQFF. Written as DNA, the CDR3 is TGCGCCAGCAGCTTGGATCCTAGCGGAGGGGATGAGCAGTTCTTC.